These T cell receptor beta chains were read from a single sample in a study of shared clonotypes between healthy human individuals. Profiling relied on immunoSEQ multiplex PCR, and the TCRdb table lists in-frame clones only, not all of them. The table has about 1 million clones, under 80% seen once; the top ten hold around 1.4%. The sequenced sample was memory CD4+ T cells sorted from blood. The receptor set was obtained from a man between 18 and 29 years old in good health. Both conserved end residues are part of each CDR3. D genes are given only for firm matches. Size values are once, few and many counts, or a class for expanded clones, and some rows have none.

abundance	len	v_gene	j_gene	d_gene	CDR3aa	CDR3nt
NA	11	TRBV11-2	TRBJ1-2	NA	CASSPGYGYTF	TGTGCCAGCAGCCCAGGGTACGGCTACACCTTC
NA	14	TRBV4-1	TRBJ2-5	NA	CASSLQRMVETQYF	TGCGCCAGCAGCCTTCAGCGGATGGTAGAGACCCAGTACTTC
NA	16	TRBV25-1	TRBJ2-2	TRBD1	CASSGAGQGNTGELFF	TGTGCCAGCAGTGGAGCGGGACAGGGGAACACCGGGGAGCTGTTTTTT
NA	12	TRBV10-2	TRBJ2-7	NA	CASSAAFSEQYF	TGCGCCAGCAGTGCAGCATTCTCCGAGCAGTACTTC
NA	14	TRBV7-6	TRBJ2-7	TRBD1	CASSLPPGGYEQYF	TGTGCCAGCAGCTTACCCCCAGGGGGCTACGAGCAGTACTTC
NA	12	TRBV2	TRBJ1-4	NA	CAAGGDLEKLFF	TGTGCCGCCGGTGGAGACTTAGAAAAACTGTTTTTT
NA	13	TRBV6-6	TRBJ2-1	TRBD2	CASSYGGGAPEFF	TGTGCCAGCAGTTACGGCGGGGGGGCCCCGGAGTTCTTC
few	12	TRBV30	TRBJ2-1	NA	CAWSQPGRLQFF	TGTGCCTGGAGCCAGCCGGGACGGCTGCAGTTCTTC
NA	16	TRBV7-9	TRBJ2-4	TRBD1	CASSLGQGAAKNIQYF	TGTGCCAGCAGCCTCGGACAGGGGGCGGCCAAAAACATTCAGTACTTC
NA	17	TRBV19	TRBJ1-2	TRBD1	CASSFQRDSKTNYGYTF	TGTGCCAGTAGTTTTCAACGGGACAGCAAGACTAACTATGGCTACACCTTC
few	14	TRBV27	TRBJ2-7	NA	CASSSYTVPYEQYF	TGTGCCAGCAGTTCCTACACGGTCCCTTACGAGCAGTACTTC
few	14	TRBV19	TRBJ1-2	TRBD1	CASSVTGTGIGYTF	TGTGCCAGTAGTGTAACCGGGACAGGGATCGGCTACACCTTC
few	15	TRBV7-9	TRBJ1-2	TRBD1	CASSPTLTGAYGYTF	TGTGCCAGCAGCCCCACCCTAACAGGGGCCTATGGCTACACCTTC
NA	14	TRBV28	TRBJ2-1	TRBD1	CASTTGQGYGEQFF	TGTGCCAGCACTACGGGACAGGGGTACGGTGAGCAGTTCTTC
NA	15	TRBV29-1	TRBJ2-1	TRBD2	CSVAPRASGSDEQFF	TGCAGCGTTGCCCCCCGGGCTAGCGGGAGCGATGAGCAGTTCTTC
once	15	TRBV6-6	TRBJ1-5	TRBD1	CASSLGQRGSQPQHF	TGTGCCAGCAGCCTGGGACAGAGAGGAAGTCAGCCCCAGCATTTT
NA	14	TRBV6-1	TRBJ2-4	TRBD1	CASTQGSAKNIQYF	TGTGCCAGCACACAGGGGTCAGCCAAAAACATTCAGTACTTC
NA	17	TRBV30	TRBJ1-2	TRBD1	CAWSPPGKTGGVYGYTF	TGTGCCTGGAGTCCCCCCGGGAAGACAGGGGGCGTCTATGGCTACACCTTC
NA	13	TRBV30	TRBJ1-2	NA	CAWSRGQGYGYTF	TGTGCCTGGAGCCGGGGGCAGGGCTATGGCTACACCTTC
few	14	TRBV6-1	TRBJ1-6	NA	CASSEVGGNSPLHF	TGTGCCAGCAGTGAAGTAGGGGGTAATTCACCCCTCCACTTT
few	13	TRBV18	TRBJ2-5	NA	CASSAGQQETQYF	TGTGCCAGCTCAGCGGGACAGCAAGAGACCCAGTACTTC
NA	15	TRBV15	TRBJ2-1	NA	CATSRGGGKDNEQFF	TGTGCCACCAGCAGAGGAGGGGGTAAAGACAATGAGCAGTTCTTC
few	14	TRBV5-1	TRBJ2-5	NA	CASSPGGLGETQYF	TGCGCCAGCAGCCCCGGCGGGCTAGGGGAGACCCAGTACTTC
NA	15	TRBV5-6	TRBJ2-7	NA	CASSGVGVTSYEQYF	TGTGCCAGCAGCGGGGTCGGGGTGACCTCCTACGAGCAGTACTTC
many	14	TRBV5-4	TRBJ2-1	NA	CASSLSSSYNEQFF	TGTGCCAGCAGCTTGTCTAGCTCCTACAATGAGCAGTTCTTC
NA	12	TRBV19	TRBJ1-2	NA	CASTAAQYGYTF	TGTGCCAGTACCGCGGCTCAATATGGCTACACCTTC
NA	15	TRBV5-1	TRBJ2-1	TRBD1	CASSQGQGSYNEQFF	TGCGCCAGCAGCCAAGGACAGGGCTCCTACAATGAGCAGTTCTTC
NA	13	TRBV19	TRBJ2-7	TRBD2	CASSRTSVYEQYF	TGTGCCAGTAGCCGAACTAGCGTCTACGAGCAGTACTTC
NA	16	TRBV7-8	TRBJ1-2	NA	CASSLALRQSNYGYTF	TGTGCCAGCAGCTTAGCGCTACGACAGTCAAACTATGGCTACACCTTC
NA	15	TRBV11-1	TRBJ1-1	NA	CASSLVSRVDTEAFF	TGTGCCAGCAGCTTAGTAAGCAGGGTGGACACTGAAGCTTTCTTT
many	13	TRBV6-5	TRBJ1-1	NA	CASSGWGLREAFF	TGTGCCAGCAGCGGATGGGGACTTCGTGAAGCTTTCTTT
few	16	TRBV5-1	TRBJ1-6	TRBD1	CASSPPSTGGGSPLHF	TGCGCCAGCAGCCCCCCTTCGACAGGGGGCGGATCACCCCTCCACTTT
NA	14	TRBV10-3	TRBJ2-1	TRBD2	CAISRTSGSNEQFF	TGTGCCATCAGTCGGACTAGCGGGAGTAATGAGCAGTTCTTC
NA	15	TRBV4-1	TRBJ1-1	NA	CASSDGYSGNTEAFF	TGCGCCAGCAGTGACGGTTATTCGGGCAACACTGAAGCTTTCTTT
NA	15	TRBV18	TRBJ1-5	TRBD1	CASSPNTGGNQPQHF	TGTGCCAGCTCACCTAATACAGGGGGCAATCAGCCCCAGCATTTT
NA	12	TRBV10-3	TRBJ2-1	NA	CASTDRLNEQFF	TGTGCCTCTACAGACCGTCTCAATGAGCAGTTCTTC
NA	13	TRBV30	TRBJ2-1	NA	CAWSAGQIDEQFF	TGTGCCTGGAGTGCTGGACAGATCGATGAGCAGTTCTTC
NA	14	TRBV6-5	TRBJ1-2	TRBD1	CASSSGTGYYGYTF	TGTGCCAGCAGTTCCGGGACAGGGTACTATGGCTACACCTTC
once	15	TRBV7-2	TRBJ2-7	NA	CASSLSTGVTYEQYF	TGTGCCAGCAGCTTATCTACGGGAGTCACCTACGAGCAGTACTTC
NA	15	TRBV11-2	TRBJ1-3	NA	CASRKIQGNGNTIYF	TGTGCCAGCAGAAAAATCCAGGGGAATGGAAACACCATATATTTT
few	13	TRBV30	TRBJ1-6	NA	CAWSDRVNSPLHF	TGTGCCTGGAGTGACAGGGTGAATTCACCCCTCCACTTT
NA	12	TRBV10-3	TRBJ2-5	TRBD2	CAIKAGGETQYF	TGTGCCATCAAGGCGGGAGGGGAGACCCAGTACTTC
NA	14	TRBV12-5	TRBJ2-1	NA	CASGLGQAGHEQFF	TGTGCTAGTGGTTTGGGTCAAGCGGGTCATGAGCAGTTCTTC
NA	13	TRBV2	TRBJ1-2	NA	CASSGAYRAGYTF	TGTGCCAGCAGTGGGGCCTACAGGGCGGGCTACACCTTC
NA	14	TRBV6-5	TRBJ2-1	NA	CASSKEPIYNEQFF	TGTGCCAGCAGTAAGGAGCCCATATACAATGAGCAGTTCTTC
NA	14	TRBV10-2	TRBJ1-3	NA	CASRRGDGGNTIYF	TGCGCCAGCCGGAGGGGGGACGGTGGAAACACCATATATTTT
NA	16	TRBV5-6	TRBJ1-2	NA	CASSSLQGQTLYGYTF	TGTGCCAGCAGCTCTCTCCAAGGACAGACCCTCTATGGCTACACCTTC
NA	16	TRBV5-1	TRBJ2-5	NA	CASRLQGSAIQETQYF	TGCGCCAGCAGATTGCAGGGTAGCGCTATACAAGAGACCCAGTACTTC
NA	20	TRBV27	TRBJ1-2	TRBD1	CASSLYHGGTGGPLSYGYTF	TGTGCCAGCAGTTTGTACCACGGGGGGACAGGGGGCCCTCTTTCCTATGGCTACACCTTC